What follows describes a single T cell receptor beta chain. The sample comes from a study of blood T cell repertoires in COVID-19. For the study at large: COVID-19 samples collected from the United States, Italy and Spain covered acute and convalescent phases.

This CDR3 has 14 residues. Germline values: CDR1 SGHVS, CDR2 FQNEAQ. Trimming stripped 5 bases from V and 10 bases from J, with 15 bases between. Assay: immunoSEQ multiplex PCR; the TCRdb copy retains only in-frame clones and omits some. The sample carries about 240,000 clones, approximately 90% recorded once. The sequence derives from a woman in her 40s who had recovered from COVID-19. The V and J genes are TRBV7-8 and TRBJ1-6, with unresolved D. The sample taken for sequencing was peripheral blood. The CDR3: CASSQLRGFSPLHF. The CDR3 region has the DNA TGTGCCAGCAGCCAGCTGCGCGGCTTCTCACCCCTCCACTTT.